This TCR beta chain was observed in a study of T cells expressing NK-cell markers. Study-wide background: Sorted CD3+CD56+NKG2C+, CD3+CD56+NKG2C- and CD3+CD56-NKG2C+ T cells provided the TCR beta repertoires. Just one sequenced donor of eight was HCMV-seronegative, while seven were seropositive. Whole-study findings and limits: Dominant NKG2C+ clonotypes in roughly 6 donors made up about 1.0-8% of CD8+ T cells.

This CDR3 contains 14 residues. CDR1 is SGHVS, CDR2 FQNEAQ, per germline. A remark on this clonotype: The antigen is not known.

The authors made TCR beta cDNA libraries by 5'RACE template switching. This switching added a universal primer site and UMIs. TCRdb reprocessed the 5' RACE reads, keeping one entry per CDR3 protein, no DNA. Its listing shows about 110,000 distinct CDR3 sequences. Sequences were obtained from blood T cells: a sorted CD56 or NKG2C T cell subset, CD4+ or CD8+ T cells, or bulk PBMC T cells (not recorded which). The V call is TRBV7-8, the J call TRBJ2-7; TCRdb designates TRBD2, a call that cannot be tested without DNA. This clonotype originated in a woman between 18 and 70 years old in good health. CDR3 region: CASSLGAGSHEQYF.